This is a list of T cell receptor beta chains from one sample in a study of CD8 T cells in Susac syndrome. TCRdb redid the calling of the immunoSEQ multiplex PCR reads with MiXCR, one entry per CDR3 protein. In the table there are fewer than 350,000 distinct CDR3 sequences, around 92% of which are singletons. The sample was CD4+ T cells from PBMCs. The receptors were gathered from a human donor with multiple sclerosis. CDR3s include the opening cysteine and the closing phenylalanine or tryptophan. D genes are given only for firm matches. Expanded clones get a size class; other rows say once, few or many, or leave the size out.

CDR3 DNA: TGTGCCAGCAGTGGAACCGGGACGTTAGAGACCCAGTACTTC; CDR3 protein: CASSGTGTLETQYF; J gene: TRBJ2-5; CDR3 length: 14; D gene: .; V gene: TRBV25-1; clone size: .
CDR3 DNA: TGTGCCTGGAGTGTTACAGGGTCGGGCACTGAAGCTTTCTTT; CDR3 protein: CAWSVTGSGTEAFF; J gene: TRBJ1-1; CDR3 length: 14; D gene: .; V gene: TRBV30; clone size: .
CDR3 DNA: TGCGCCAGCAGCGGATCAGGGACCCCTAACTATGGCTACACCTTC; CDR3 protein: CASSGSGTPNYGYTF; J gene: TRBJ1-2; CDR3 length: 15; D gene: .; V gene: TRBV5-1; clone size: .
CDR3 DNA: TGTGCCACCAGGACAGATAACACCGGGGAGCTGTTTTTT; CDR3 protein: CATRTDNTGELFF; J gene: TRBJ2-2; CDR3 length: 13; D gene: .; V gene: TRBV24-1; clone size: .
CDR3 DNA: TGTGCCAGCAGTACTACCAGGAATTCACCCCCCCACTTT; CDR3 protein: CASSTTRNSPPHF; J gene: TRBJ1-6; CDR3 length: 13; D gene: .; V gene: TRBV7-9; clone size: .
CDR3 DNA: TGTGCCTGGAGCGAGGGGATAAATCAGCCCCAGCATTTT; CDR3 protein: CAWSEGINQPQHF; J gene: TRBJ1-5; CDR3 length: 13; D gene: .; V gene: TRBV30; clone size: .
CDR3 DNA: TGCAGTGCGGGACTCCTCGGGACCCAGTACTTC; CDR3 protein: CSAGLLGTQYF; J gene: TRBJ2-5; CDR3 length: 11; D gene: .; V gene: TRBV20-1; clone size: once
CDR3 DNA: TGTGCCAGCAGCTTAAGCGGGACAGATATAGATGAGCAGTTCTTC; CDR3 protein: CASSLSGTDIDEQFF; J gene: TRBJ2-1; CDR3 length: 15; D gene: .; V gene: TRBV7-3; clone size: .
CDR3 DNA: TGTGCCAGCAGTTTAATAGGAGATACGCAGTATTTT; CDR3 protein: CASSLIGDTQYF; J gene: TRBJ2-3; CDR3 length: 12; D gene: .; V gene: TRBV12-3/TRBV12-4; clone size: few
CDR3 DNA: TGCAGCGTTGAAGGGCCTGCGGATGAGCAGTTCTTC; CDR3 protein: CSVEGPADEQFF; J gene: TRBJ2-1; CDR3 length: 12; D gene: .; V gene: TRBV29-1; clone size: .
CDR3 DNA: TGTGCCAGCAGCTTGGCGGGGGGCAGAAGGGAGACCCAGTACTTC; CDR3 protein: CASSLAGGRRETQYF; J gene: TRBJ2-5; CDR3 length: 15; D gene: .; V gene: TRBV5-4; clone size: .
CDR3 DNA: TGTGCCAGCAATCGCGGGATCCAAGGAGAGACCCAGTACTTC; CDR3 protein: CASNRGIQGETQYF; J gene: TRBJ2-5; CDR3 length: 14; D gene: .; V gene: TRBV12-3/TRBV12-4; clone size: .
CDR3 DNA: TGTGCCAGCAGGCCATTCACAAGGTCGGATGAAAAACTGTTTTTT; CDR3 protein: CASRPFTRSDEKLFF; J gene: TRBJ1-4; CDR3 length: 15; D gene: .; V gene: TRBV6-5; clone size: .
CDR3 DNA: TGTGCCAGCAGCCAAGAAGGACGGGGGGGCGGCACGCAGTATTTT; CDR3 protein: CASSQEGRGGGTQYF; J gene: TRBJ2-3; CDR3 length: 15; D gene: TRBD2; V gene: TRBV3-1; clone size: .
CDR3 DNA: TGTGCCTGGAGTCCCCAGGGTAACCAGCCCCAGCATTTT; CDR3 protein: CAWSPQGNQPQHF; J gene: TRBJ1-5; CDR3 length: 13; D gene: .; V gene: TRBV30; clone size: few
CDR3 DNA: TGTGCCAGCAGCGTAGGTCACGGTAGCACAGATACGCAGTATTTT; CDR3 protein: CASSVGHGSTDTQYF; J gene: TRBJ2-3; CDR3 length: 15; D gene: .; V gene: TRBV9; clone size: .
CDR3 DNA: TGCGCCAGCAGCTTGGTGGCTACCACCTCCTACAATGAGCAGTTCTTC; CDR3 protein: CASSLVATTSYNEQFF; J gene: TRBJ2-1; CDR3 length: 16; D gene: .; V gene: TRBV5-1; clone size: .
CDR3 DNA: TGCGCCAGCAGCCATGGATACGAGCGGGATGAAGCTTTCTTT; CDR3 protein: CASSHGYERDEAFF; J gene: TRBJ1-1; CDR3 length: 14; D gene: .; V gene: TRBV5-1; clone size: once
CDR3 DNA: TGCGCCAGCAGGGAAACAACTAATGAAAAACTGTTTTTT; CDR3 protein: CASRETTNEKLFF; J gene: TRBJ1-4; CDR3 length: 13; D gene: .; V gene: TRBV4-1; clone size: .
CDR3 DNA: TGTGCCAGCAGCTCCCAGCCGGGGACCAGCTCATCACATACGCAGTATTTT; CDR3 protein: CASSSQPGTSSSHTQYF; J gene: TRBJ2-3; CDR3 length: 17; D gene: .; V gene: TRBV7-2; clone size: .
CDR3 DNA: TGTGCCAGCAGTACCCATAGCGGGTCGGGGTCCTACAATGAGCAGTTCTTC; CDR3 protein: CASSTHSGSGSYNEQFF; J gene: TRBJ2-1; CDR3 length: 17; D gene: TRBD2; V gene: TRBV6-2/TRBV6-3; clone size: .
CDR3 DNA: TGTGCCAGCAGTAGACAGGGGATCTCCTATAATTCACCCCTCCACTTT; CDR3 protein: CASSRQGISYNSPLHF; J gene: TRBJ1-6; CDR3 length: 16; D gene: TRBD1; V gene: TRBV6-1; clone size: .
CDR3 DNA: TGTGCCAGCTCACCGACAGGGCCCATGAACACTGAAGCTTTCTTT; CDR3 protein: CASSPTGPMNTEAFF; J gene: TRBJ1-1; CDR3 length: 15; D gene: TRBD1; V gene: TRBV18; clone size: .
CDR3 DNA: TGTGCCAGCAGCCTAACAGGGCTCGAGCAGTACTTC; CDR3 protein: CASSLTGLEQYF; J gene: TRBJ2-7; CDR3 length: 12; D gene: .; V gene: TRBV11-2; clone size: .
CDR3 DNA: TGTGCCAGCAGCCAAGTGAGGAGAGCCGGGGGCTACACCTTC; CDR3 protein: CASSQVRRAGGYTF; J gene: TRBJ1-2; CDR3 length: 14; D gene: .; V gene: TRBV3-1; clone size: once
CDR3 DNA: TGCAGCCATGCTACGGGGTGGGGCACAGATACGCAGTATTTT; CDR3 protein: CSHATGWGTDTQYF; J gene: TRBJ2-3; CDR3 length: 14; D gene: .; V gene: TRBV29-1; clone size: .
CDR3 DNA: TGTGCCAGCAGCCTGGGGGGACAGCTCTCCTACGAGCAGTACTTC; CDR3 protein: CASSLGGQLSYEQYF; J gene: TRBJ2-7; CDR3 length: 15; D gene: .; V gene: TRBV12-3/TRBV12-4; clone size: .
CDR3 DNA: TGTGCCAGCAGTGAACGCAGGGCCGCCACAGATACGCAGTATTTT; CDR3 protein: CASSERRAATDTQYF; J gene: TRBJ2-3; CDR3 length: 15; D gene: .; V gene: TRBV2; clone size: once
CDR3 DNA: TGTGCCAGCAGCCAAGGGCTAGCGACCGCCCAAGAGACCCAGTACTTC; CDR3 protein: CASSQGLATAQETQYF; J gene: TRBJ2-5; CDR3 length: 16; D gene: .; V gene: TRBV3-1; clone size: .
CDR3 DNA: TGTGCCAGCAGGCAGGACAGGGGCAGCAATCAGCCCCAGCATTTT; CDR3 protein: CASRQDRGSNQPQHF; J gene: TRBJ1-5; CDR3 length: 15; D gene: TRBD1; V gene: TRBV6-2/TRBV6-3; clone size: .
CDR3 DNA: TGTGCCAGCAGCTCCGGACTGTCCAATGGCTACACCTTC; CDR3 protein: CASSSGLSNGYTF; J gene: TRBJ1-2; CDR3 length: 13; D gene: .; V gene: TRBV12-3/TRBV12-4; clone size: .
CDR3 DNA: TGCAGTGCTCAGCAAGGGGGGGCCACCGGGGAGCTGTTTTTT; CDR3 protein: CSAQQGGATGELFF; J gene: TRBJ2-2; CDR3 length: 14; D gene: .; V gene: TRBV20-1; clone size: .
CDR3 DNA: TGCAGCGTTGACCAGAACTATGGCTACACCTTC; CDR3 protein: CSVDQNYGYTF; J gene: TRBJ1-2; CDR3 length: 11; D gene: .; V gene: TRBV29-1; clone size: .
CDR3 DNA: TGCGCCAGCAGCTTGTATTGGGCAGGACAGGGGCGGAATGAGCAGTTCTTC; CDR3 protein: CASSLYWAGQGRNEQFF; J gene: TRBJ2-1; CDR3 length: 17; D gene: TRBD1; V gene: TRBV5-1; clone size: .
CDR3 DNA: TGCAGTGCTGCGACTAGCGGGGGGTACAGGTACCAAGAGACCCAGTACTTC; CDR3 protein: CSAATSGGYRYQETQYF; J gene: TRBJ2-5; CDR3 length: 17; D gene: TRBD2; V gene: TRBV20-1; clone size: .
CDR3 DNA: TGTGCCAGCAGCTTGGGAGGGAGAATAAATGAGCAGTTCTTC; CDR3 protein: CASSLGGRINEQFF; J gene: TRBJ2-1; CDR3 length: 14; D gene: .; V gene: TRBV5-4; clone size: .
CDR3 DNA: TGTGCCAACAGGTATCTTTTGGAGCAGTTCTTC; CDR3 protein: CANRYLLEQFF; J gene: TRBJ2-1; CDR3 length: 11; D gene: .; V gene: TRBV12-3/TRBV12-4; clone size: .
CDR3 DNA: TGCAGCGTTTCCGGGACAGGGCGTGGAGAGACCCAGTACTTC; CDR3 protein: CSVSGTGRGETQYF; J gene: TRBJ2-5; CDR3 length: 14; D gene: TRBD1; V gene: TRBV29-1; clone size: .
CDR3 DNA: TGCAGTGCTCCCTGGACTAGCGGGGCTTTTGAGCAGTTCTTC; CDR3 protein: CSAPWTSGAFEQFF; J gene: TRBJ2-1; CDR3 length: 14; D gene: TRBD2; V gene: TRBV20-1; clone size: once
CDR3 DNA: TGTGCCAGTAGTATAGTGTGGACAGGGCAGGACCAGCCCCAGCATTTT; CDR3 protein: CASSIVWTGQDQPQHF; J gene: TRBJ1-5; CDR3 length: 16; D gene: TRBD1; V gene: TRBV19; clone size: .
CDR3 DNA: TGTGCCAGCAGCCTTGCAGAGACAGGGAACTATGGCTACACCTTC; CDR3 protein: CASSLAETGNYGYTF; J gene: TRBJ1-2; CDR3 length: 15; D gene: TRBD1; V gene: TRBV3-1; clone size: .